This entry lists 19 T cell receptor beta chains sequenced from one sample in a study of T cell changes during pregnancy in multiple sclerosis. The data were produced by immunoSEQ multiplex PCR, yet TCRdb's version contains in-frame clones alone and is incomplete. The table shows about 80,000 clones, with around 94% occurring only once. The sequencing here drew on CD4+ T cells from peripheral blood mononuclear cells, taken before pregnancy. The origin of the receptors is a female donor with multiple sclerosis, enrolled in a pregnancy study.

This clone turned up a few times. V is TRBV7-3 and J is TRBJ2-6, with D unresolved. This CDR3 is built from 15 residues. Trimming cost V 3 bases and J 2 bases, with 8 bases left between them. The germline V gene encodes CDR1 SGHTA and CDR2 FQGTGA. CDR3 in amino acids: CASSLGIAGANVLTF. In nucleotides, the CDR3 is TGTGCCAGCAGCTTGGGCATCGCTGGGGCCAACGTCCTGACTTTC.

CDR3 sequence: CASSSQGSYNEQFF. The CDR3 DNA sequence: TGTGCCAGCAGTAGCCAGGGCTCCTACAATGAGCAGTTCTTC. The V and J genes are TRBV27 and TRBJ2-1, with D possibly TRBD1 on 5 matching bases. This CDR3 is 14 amino acids long. The V and J ends lost 5 bases and 0 bases respectively, with 8 bases between them. The V gene's germline CDR1 is MNHEY and CDR2 SMNVEV (reference sequence).

The V call is TRBV5-1, the J call TRBJ2-5, with TRBD2 identical over 8 bases. This CDR3 has 15 residues. Germline loops: CDR1 SGHRS, CDR2 YFSETQ. J was trimmed by 4 bases and V by 3 bases; bases with no gene match: 8. The CDR3: CASSSSRGGGETQYF. CDR3 coding DNA: TGCGCCAGCAGCTCCAGTCGGGGGGGCGGAGAGACCCAGTACTTC.

The chain combines TRBV9 with TRBJ2-3; 7 positions agree with TRBD1. Germline V gene data show CDR1 as SGDLS and CDR2 as YYNGEE. The CDR3 consists of 13 residues. Unmatched junction bases numbered 9, after V lost 10 bases and J lost 4 bases. As DNA, the CDR3 is TGTGCCGTTGAGGGGGCGATTTCAGATACGCAGTATTTT. Translated: CAVEGAISDTQYF.

V and J are TRBV4-2 and TRBJ2-5; 7 positions match TRBD2. Trimming removed 0 bases from V and 4 bases from J; junction bases left unmatched: 11. There are 17 residues in the CDR3. Germline-derived CDR1 and CDR2 are LGHNA and YNFKEQ. In nucleotides, the CDR3 is TGTGCCAGCAGCCAAGACGGGCAGCGGGAAAGGGCAGAGACCCAGTACTTC. Protein: CASSQDGQRERAETQYF.

The chain carries TRBV2 and TRBJ1-2; D perhaps matches TRBD1 (5 bases). Per germline, CDR1 SNHLY and CDR2 FYNNEI. V was shortened by 2 bases and J by 2 bases, with 12 bases between the two germline ends. This CDR3 is built from 15 residues. As DNA, the CDR3 is TGTGCCAGCAGTGAATTGGGGGGAACAAACTATGGCTACACCTTC. It encodes CASSELGGTNYGYTF.

The rearrangement joins TRBV28 to TRBJ2-2; TRBD1 matches 9 bases. V was clipped by 3 bases and J by 2 bases; unmatched bases: 4. This CDR3 is built from 16 residues. In germline, CDR1 is MDHEN, CDR2 SYDVKM. CDR3 coding DNA: TGTGCCAGCAGTTTCAACAGGGGGCGAAACACCGGGGAGCTGTTTTTT. Residues: CASSFNRGRNTGELFF. The whole variable domain, filled in from reference TRBV28 and TRBJ2-2, reads DVKVTQSSRYLVKRTGEKVFLECVQDMDHENMFWYRQDPGLGLRLIYFSYDVKMKEKGDIPEGYSVSREKKERFSLILESASTNQTSMYLCASSFNRGRNTGELFFGEGSRLTVL.

The chain is built from TRBV28 and TRBJ2-1; weak D call: TRBD1 (6 bases). The germline CDR1 and CDR2 sequences are MDHEN and SYDVKM. Trimming took 5 bases from V and 2 from J, leaving 10 bases between them. The CDR3 is made up of 14 amino acids. CDR3 DNA sequence: TGTGCCAGCAGTCGTGGACAGACCTACAATGAGCAGTTCTTC. This encodes CASSRGQTYNEQFF.

J is TRBJ2-2 and V is TRBV2, with TRBD1 matching over 8 bases. Germline loops: CDR1 SNHLY, CDR2 FYNNEI. The CDR3 totals 15 residues. Trimming cost V 5 bases and J 7 bases; bases outside gene matches: 9. CDR3 nucleotides: TGTGCCAGCAGTACCCGGGACAGGACCCTCGGGGAGCTGTTTTTT. Translation: CASSTRDRTLGELFF.

A single count supports this clone. The V and J genes are TRBV28 and TRBJ1-1; 8 bases are shared with TRBD1. The V gene end was trimmed by 2 bases and the J gene end by 3 bases; junction bases not matched to a gene: 5. The CDR3 runs to 15 residues. Germline CDR1 MDHEN, CDR2 SYDVKM. The CDR3 DNA is TGTGCCAGCAGTTTACCGACAGGGGTTCACACTGAAGCTTTCTTT. It yields the protein CASSLPTGVHTEAFF.

J is TRBJ1-2 and V is TRBV4-1, with 7 nucleotides matching TRBD1. Germline V CDR1 and CDR2: MGHRA, YSYEKL. The CDR3 is 14 residues long. Trimming took 3 bases from V and 5 from J; bases not matched to a gene: 6. CDR3 residues: CASSQPGQRYGYTF. The CDR3 DNA sequence: TGCGCCAGCAGCCAGCCGGGACAGAGATATGGCTACACCTTC.

The chain has TRBV30 and TRBJ1-5, with TRBD1 matching over 7 bases. The CDR3 sequence is 13 residues long. The V gene's germline CDR1 is GTSNPN and CDR2 SVGIG (reference sequence). V gave up 5 bases and J gave up 6 bases; unmatched junction bases: 7. The CDR3 DNA follows: TGTGCCTGGGAGACAGGGCGTGGTCAGCCCCAGCATTTT. Protein: CAWETGRGQPQHF.

The chain carries TRBV10-3 and TRBJ2-2; 10 positions agree with TRBD1. The length of the CDR3 is 13 residues. J gave up 3 bases and V 11 bases, and 3 bases lay outside the gene matches. CDR1 ENHRY and CDR2 SYGVKD come from the germline V gene. CDR3 sequence (DNA): TGTGCCTCCGGACAGGGGGACACCGGGGAGCTGTTTTTT. It translates to CASGQGDTGELFF.

The V gene is TRBV5-1, the J gene TRBJ2-1, with 10 bases lining up with TRBD2. The CDR3 length is 17 residues. The ends lost 2 bases at V and 3 bases at J; junction bases unmatched: 8. Germline-derived CDR1 and CDR2 are SGHRS and YFSETQ. CDR3 DNA: TGCGCCAGCAGCTTTGGAACCGGGACTAGCGTCTACAATGAGCAGTTCTTC. It encodes CASSFGTGTSVYNEQFF.

The chain couples TRBV7-9 to TRBJ2-1; the match to TRBD1 covers 10 bases. V trimming: 5 bases; J trimming: 7 bases; junction bases outside the gene matches: 8. Germline CDR1 is SEHNR and CDR2 is FQNEAQ (reference sequence). The CDR3 length is 15 residues. CDR3 residues: CASSHRDRGLNEQFF. The CDR3 nucleotides read TGTGCCAGCAGCCACCGGGACAGGGGATTAAATGAGCAGTTCTTC.

The chain uses TRBV4-2 and TRBJ1-3; no reliable D call. The CDR3 contains 16 residues. Trimming removed 1 base at V and 4 bases at J, with 14 bases between. Germline-derived CDR1 and CDR2 are LGHNA and YNFKEQ. CDR3 DNA sequence: TGTGCCAGCAGCCAAGGGCCCCTTACGGGGGGAAACACCATATATTTT. As protein: CASSQGPLTGGNTIYF.

J is TRBJ2-3 and V is TRBV5-1; D not resolved. CDR1 and CDR2 (germline): SGHRS, YFSETQ. The CDR3 has 13 residues. V lost 0 bases and J lost 6, with 8 bases in between. In DNA, the CDR3 is TGCGCCAGCAGCTTGGGGTACCAGGATACGCAGTATTTT. Translated: CASSLGYQDTQYF.

The chain links TRBV7-2 to TRBJ2-1; D is possibly TRBD2 (5 bases). The CDR3 runs to 14 residues. Germline V gene lookup returns CDR1 SGHTA and CDR2 FQGNSA. V shed 4 bases and J shed 7 bases, with 14 bases lying between them. The CDR3 protein is CASSSRVTDNEQFF. Here the CDR3 DNA reads TGTGCCAGCAGCTCGCGGGTGACGGATAATGAGCAGTTCTTC.

The rearrangement links TRBV19 to TRBJ2-1; 9 nucleotides align to TRBD1. The CDR3 runs 14 residues. CDR1 LNHDA and CDR2 SQIVND come from the germline V gene (reference sequence). V dropped 3 bases and J dropped 8; count of bases not matched to a gene: 5. The CDR3 coding sequence is TGTGCCAGTAGTATTGGGACAGGGCACGATGAGCAGTTCTTC. Protein: CASSIGTGHDEQFF.